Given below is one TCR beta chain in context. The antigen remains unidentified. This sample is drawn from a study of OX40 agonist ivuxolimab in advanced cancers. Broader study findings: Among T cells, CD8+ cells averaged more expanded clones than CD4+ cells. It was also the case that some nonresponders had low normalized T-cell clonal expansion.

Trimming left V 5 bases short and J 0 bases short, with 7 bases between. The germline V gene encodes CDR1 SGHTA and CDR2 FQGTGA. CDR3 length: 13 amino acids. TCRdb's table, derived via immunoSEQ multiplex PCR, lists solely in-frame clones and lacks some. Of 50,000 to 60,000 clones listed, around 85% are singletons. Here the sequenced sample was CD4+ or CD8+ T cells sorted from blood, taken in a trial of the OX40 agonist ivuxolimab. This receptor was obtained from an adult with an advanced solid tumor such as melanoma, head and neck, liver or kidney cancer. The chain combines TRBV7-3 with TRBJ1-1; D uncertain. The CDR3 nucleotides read TGTGCCAGCAGCATGACGGTGAACACTGAAGCTTTCTTT. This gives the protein CASSMTVNTEAFF. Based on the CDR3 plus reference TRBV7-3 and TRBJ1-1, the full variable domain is GAGVSQTPSNKVTEKGKYVELRCDPISGHTALYWYRQSLGQGPEFLIYFQGTGAADDSGLPNDRFFAVRPEGSVSTLKIQRTERGDSAVYLCASSMTVNTEAFFGQGTRLTVV.